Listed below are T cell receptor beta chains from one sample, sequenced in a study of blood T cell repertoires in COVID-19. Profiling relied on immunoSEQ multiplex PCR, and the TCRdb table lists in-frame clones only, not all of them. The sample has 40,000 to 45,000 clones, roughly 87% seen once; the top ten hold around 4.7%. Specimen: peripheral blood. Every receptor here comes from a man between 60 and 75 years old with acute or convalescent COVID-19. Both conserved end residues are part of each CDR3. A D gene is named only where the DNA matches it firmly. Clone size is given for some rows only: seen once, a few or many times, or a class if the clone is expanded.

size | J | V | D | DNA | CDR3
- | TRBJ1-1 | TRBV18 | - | TGTGCCAGCTCACCACCGGGGCGGATTAACACTGAAGCTTTCTTT | CASSPPGRINTEAFF
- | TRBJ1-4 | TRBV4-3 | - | TGCGCCAGCAGCCAAGATCGGGTAGCCTCTAATGAAAAACTGTTTTTT | CASSQDRVASNEKLFF
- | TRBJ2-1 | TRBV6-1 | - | TGTGCCAGCAGTGAAGCTGGGAAGCCAGGGAACAATGAGCAGTTCTTC | CASSEAGKPGNNEQFF
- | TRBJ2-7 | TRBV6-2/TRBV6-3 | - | TGTGCCAGCAGTTACTCGAAGAGAGGGGAGCAGTACTTC | CASSYSKRGEQYF
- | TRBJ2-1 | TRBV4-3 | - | TGCGCCAGCAGCCAAGATTTACCCGTGGGCACTCCCCAGTTCTTC | CASSQDLPVGTPQFF
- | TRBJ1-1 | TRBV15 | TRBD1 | TGTGCCACCAGCAGAGGACAGGGGAGTGAAGCTTTCTTT | CATSRGQGSEAFF
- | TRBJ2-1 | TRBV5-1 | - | TGCGCCAGCAGCTTGACAGAATCAACACGAAACAATGAGCAGTTCTTC | CASSLTESTRNNEQFF
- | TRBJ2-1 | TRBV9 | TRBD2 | TGTGCCAGCAGCGCTAGCGGGGGGGGCCGTTATGAGCAGTTCTTC | CASSASGGGRYEQFF
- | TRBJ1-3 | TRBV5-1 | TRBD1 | TGCGCCTTCCCCGACAGGGATCGGTCCGGAAACACCATATATTTT | CAFPDRDRSGNTIYF
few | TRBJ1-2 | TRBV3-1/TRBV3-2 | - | TGTGCCAGCAGCCCAAGATACGCGATAGGGGTAAACTATGGCTACACCTTC | CASSPRYAIGVNYGYTF
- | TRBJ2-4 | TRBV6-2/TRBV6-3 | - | TGTGCCAGCAGTGCGGTGGACATTCAGTACTTC | CASSAVDIQYF
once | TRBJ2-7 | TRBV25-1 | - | TGTGCCAGCAGTGGGCCTTACGAGCAGTACTTC | CASSGPYEQYF
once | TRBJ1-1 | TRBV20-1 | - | TGCAGTGCTAGTGCTAGCTTGGGGGCTTTCTTT | CSASASLGAFF
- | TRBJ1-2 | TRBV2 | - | TGTGCCAGCAGTGAAGGGGGCCTCTATGGCTACACCTTC | CASSEGGLYGYTF
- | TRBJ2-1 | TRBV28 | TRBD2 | TGTGCCAGCAGTTCGGGAGGGAAGCAGTTCTTC | CASSSGGKQFF
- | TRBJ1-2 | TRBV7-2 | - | TGTGCCAGCAGCTTAGAACAGGGTCGCGTCGGCTACACCTTC | CASSLEQGRVGYTF
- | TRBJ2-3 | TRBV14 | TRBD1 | TGTGCCAGCAGCTTGACAGGGGCAGATACGCAGTATTTT | CASSLTGADTQYF
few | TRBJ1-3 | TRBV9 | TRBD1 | TGTGCCAGCAGCAAGACAGGGGGCATAAACACCATATATTTT | CASSKTGGINTIYF
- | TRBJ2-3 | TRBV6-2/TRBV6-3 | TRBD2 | TGTGCCAGCAGTTATGGTAGCGGGGGGGGCACAGATACGCAGTATTTT | CASSYGSGGGTDTQYF
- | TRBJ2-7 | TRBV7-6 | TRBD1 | TGTGCCAGCAGCTTAACGGTAGGGACAGGGCCCACCTACGAGCAGTACTTC | CASSLTVGTGPTYEQYF
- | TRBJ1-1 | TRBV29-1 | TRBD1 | TGCAGCGTCCTCTCAAGTTGGGGGACAGTGAACACTGAAGCTTTCTTT | CSVLSSWGTVNTEAFF
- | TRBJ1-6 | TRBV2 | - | TGTGCCAGCAGACCGGCTGCAGGGTCACCCCTCCACTTT | CASRPAAGSPLHF
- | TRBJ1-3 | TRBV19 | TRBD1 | TGTGCCAGTACCCCTGCCCCCGGGACAGGGGACGGAAACACCATATATTTT | CASTPAPGTGDGNTIYF
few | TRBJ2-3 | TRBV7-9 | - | TGTGCCAGCAGCTTGGAGGGCAGCACAGATACGCAGTATTTT | CASSLEGSTDTQYF
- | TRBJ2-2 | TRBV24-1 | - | TGTGCCACCAGTGTGGGCACCACCGGGGAGCTGTTTTTT | CATSVGTTGELFF
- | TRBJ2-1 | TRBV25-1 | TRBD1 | TGTGCCAGCAGCGGTGCTCCCGGGACAGGGACCAATGAGCAGTTCTTC | CASSGAPGTGTNEQFF
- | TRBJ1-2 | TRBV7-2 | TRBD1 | TGTGCCAGCAGCCCCAGAACGACAGGGTTTGGCTACACCTTC | CASSPRTTGFGYTF
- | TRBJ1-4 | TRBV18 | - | TGTGCCAGCTCCCTCAGAGGGGAGGGTGAAAAACTGTTTTTT | CASSLRGEGEKLFF